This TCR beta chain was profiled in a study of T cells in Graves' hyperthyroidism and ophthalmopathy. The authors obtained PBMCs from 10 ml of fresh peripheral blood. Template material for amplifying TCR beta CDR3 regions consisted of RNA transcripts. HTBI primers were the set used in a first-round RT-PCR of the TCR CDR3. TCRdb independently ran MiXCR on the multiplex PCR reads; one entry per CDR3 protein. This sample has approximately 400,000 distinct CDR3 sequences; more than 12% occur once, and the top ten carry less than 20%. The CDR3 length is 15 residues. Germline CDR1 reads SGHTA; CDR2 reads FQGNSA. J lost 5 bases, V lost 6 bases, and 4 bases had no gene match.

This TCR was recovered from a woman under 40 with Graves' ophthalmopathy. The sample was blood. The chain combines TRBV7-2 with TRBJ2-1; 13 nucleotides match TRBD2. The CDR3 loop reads CASSTSGGADNEQFF. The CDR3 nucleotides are TGTGCCAGCAGTACTAGCGGGGGGGCCGACAATGAGCAGTTCTTC.